This is a list of T cell receptor beta chains from one sample in a study of T-cell memory formation after mild COVID-19. TCRdb redid the calling of the 5' RACE reads with MiXCR, one entry per CDR3 protein. The sample has 200,000 to 300,000 distinct CDR3 sequences, over 15% seen once. The material sequenced was PBMCs or a T cell subset sorted from them (not recorded which). All receptors come from an adult woman who had mild COVID-19 (a few samples of this study predate the infection). Cell type and time point are not known. CDR3s include the opening cysteine and the closing phenylalanine or tryptophan. The order of the fields is J gene, clone size, D gene, V gene, CDR3 DNA, CDR3 protein. A D gene is named only where the DNA matches it firmly. Clone size is not always given. Where it is, it says once, few, many or a class for expanded clones.

>TRBJ2-5|few|TRBD1|TRBV11-3
TGTGCCAGCAGTCTCACTGGTGGAAGGGGGCTAGAGACCCAGTACTTC
CASSLTGGRGLETQYF
>TRBJ2-1|-|TRBD2|TRBV6-2/TRBV6-3
TGTGCCACCACCTGGGACGGGAGGGCTCGGAATGAGCAGTTCTTC
CATTWDGRARNEQFF
>TRBJ1-2|-|-|TRBV4-2
TGTGCCAGCAGCCAAGAGACACGGATCTATGGCTACACCTTC
CASSQETRIYGYTF
>TRBJ2-7|-|-|TRBV6-2/TRBV6-3
TGTGCCAGCAGTTACCCACAGGGCTACGAGCAGTACTTC
CASSYPQGYEQYF
>TRBJ2-7|many|TRBD2|TRBV14
TGTGCCAGCAGCCGGGGACTAGCGGACGTCTACGAGCAGTACTTC
CASSRGLADVYEQYF
>TRBJ2-1|-|TRBD1|TRBV7-8
TGTGCCAGCAGCAACCGACCGACAGGGTTCAATGAGCAGTTCTTC
CASSNRPTGFNEQFF
>TRBJ1-4|many|-|TRBV5-6
TGTGCCAGCACCCGAGGGGGAGGACTTAATGAAAAACTGTTTTTT
CASTRGGGLNEKLFF
>TRBJ2-1|-|-|TRBV12-3/TRBV12-4
TGTGCCAGCAGTTTCTCGGGGAGCACCTACAATGAGCAGTTCTTC
CASSFSGSTYNEQFF
>TRBJ1-3|many|-|TRBV12-3/TRBV12-4
TGTGCCAGCAGTTTCCCTGGAAACACCATATATTTT
CASSFPGNTIYF
>TRBJ1-1|-|-|TRBV3-1
TGTGCCGCCTGGGGAGGAAACACTGAAGCTTTCTTT
CAAWGGNTEAFF
>TRBJ2-7|many|-|TRBV27
TGTGCCAGCAGTTTCGGGGCTTCGGTCAACGAGCAGTACTTC
CASSFGASVNEQYF
>TRBJ1-5|-|-|TRBV12-3/TRBV12-4
TGTGCCAGCAGTTTATCCGGGGTTCGCAATCAGCCCCAGCATTTT
CASSLSGVRNQPQHF
>TRBJ2-7|few|-|TRBV5-1
TGCGCCAGCAGCCTCCGACAACCGGGGAACTACGAGCAGTACTTC
CASSLRQPGNYEQYF
>TRBJ1-4|few|TRBD1|TRBV9
TGTGCCAGCAGCGCGAAGACAGGGTCCGCTAATGAAAAACTGTTTTTT
CASSAKTGSANEKLFF
>TRBJ2-7|-|TRBD2|TRBV7-6
TGTGCCAGCAGCCTAGTGGCGGGGGAACCCTCCTACGAGCAGTACTTC
CASSLVAGEPSYEQYF
>TRBJ2-1|few|TRBD1|TRBV30
TGTGCCTGGAGCCCGGGACAGGGGGCTTACAATGAGCAGTTCTTC
CAWSPGQGAYNEQFF
>TRBJ2-1|-|TRBD2|TRBV7-3
TGTGCCAGCAGCTCACCGGGACTAGCGGGGGGTAGCTCCTACAATGAGCAGTTCTTC
CASSSPGLAGGSSYNEQFF
>TRBJ2-6|-|TRBD2|TRBV27
TGTGCCAGCGGGGGGGTGGGCCCCGGGGCCAACGTCCTGACTTTC
CASGGVGPGANVLTF
>TRBJ2-1|few|TRBD2|TRBV7-2
TGTGCCAGCCTAAATAAAGGGACTAGCGGAGCGAGCTCCTACAATGAGCAGTTCTTC
CASLNKGTSGASSYNEQFF
>TRBJ2-5|few|-|TRBV24-1
TGTGCCACCAGTGACCCGGGCAGGGGCTTAGGAGAGACCCAGTACTTC
CATSDPGRGLGETQYF
>TRBJ1-6|-|TRBD1|TRBV20-1
TGCAGTGCTAGTAGGGACAGGGGGAAGGGGTCACCCCTCCACTTT
CSASRDRGKGSPLHF
>TRBJ2-2|few|-|TRBV6-2/TRBV6-3
TGTGCCAGCAGTTACGGCAACGGGCTGAACACCGGGGAGCTGTTTTTT
CASSYGNGLNTGELFF
>TRBJ2-1|-|TRBD2|TRBV20-1
TGCAGTACTCGAGCGGGAGGGAATGAGCAGTTCTTC
CSTRAGGNEQFF
>TRBJ2-3|-|TRBD2|TRBV20-1
TGCAGTGCTAGCGGGAGGGCCGCCGATACGCAGTATTTT
CSASGRAADTQYF
>TRBJ2-2|few|TRBD2|TRBV4-2
TGTGCCAGCAGCCGATCGGGACTAGCGGGAGCCGGGGAGCTGTTTTTT
CASSRSGLAGAGELFF
>TRBJ2-7|-|-|TRBV12-3/TRBV12-4
TGTGCCAGCAGTCACGGGATCTCCTACGAGCAGTACTTC
CASSHGISYEQYF
>TRBJ2-2|-|TRBD2|TRBV5-1
TGCGCCAGCAGCTTGCGAATAGCGGGGGCGAACACCGGGGAGCTGTTTTTT
CASSLRIAGANTGELFF
>TRBJ2-1|-|TRBD2|TRBV12-3/TRBV12-4
TGTGCCAGCTGCATCCTCGGGACTAGTTGCAATGAGCAGTTCTTC
CASCILGTSCNEQFF
>TRBJ2-3|few|-|TRBV4-1
TGCGCCAGCAGCTCCCGGTCGACTACCGCTAGCACAGATACGCAGTATTTT
CASSSRSTTASTDTQYF
>TRBJ1-2|-|TRBD1|TRBV20-1
TGCAGTGCTAGACCGAAGGACAGGGATGGCTACACCTTC
CSARPKDRDGYTF
>TRBJ1-6|-|-|TRBV30
TGTGCCTGGAGGAGGCTGCCGGGGAAGGGCAATTCACCCCTCCACTTT
CAWRRLPGKGNSPLHF
>TRBJ2-7|-|TRBD1|TRBV18
TGTGCCAGCTCACCACTCTCGGGACAGGGTAACCACGAGCAGTACTTC
CASSPLSGQGNHEQYF
>TRBJ2-6|-|TRBD1|TRBV5-4
TGTGCCAGCAGCCCAACAGGGGCCGGGGCCAACGTCCTGACTTTC
CASSPTGAGANVLTF
>TRBJ2-3|-|TRBD1|TRBV12-3/TRBV12-4
TGTGCCAGCAGCAACCGTATAGGACAGGGGAGAACAGATACGCAGTATTTT
CASSNRIGQGRTDTQYF
>TRBJ2-3|-|-|TRBV19
TGTGCCAGTAGTTTTCGGCCGTATAGCACAGATACGCAGTATTTT
CASSFRPYSTDTQYF
>TRBJ1-2|-|-|TRBV4-2
TGTGCCAGCAGCCAAGAAGGTAGAACAGCATATGGCTACACCTTC
CASSQEGRTAYGYTF
>TRBJ2-2|few|TRBD2|TRBV5-4
TGTGCCAGCAGCCCGGGGCTAGCGGGGGTAAACGCGAACACCGGGGAGCTGTTTTTT
CASSPGLAGVNANTGELFF
>TRBJ1-1|-|TRBD1|TRBV18
TGTGCCAGCTCACCAGGGACAGGGAAATCTGAAGCTTTCTTT
CASSPGTGKSEAFF
>TRBJ1-2|few|-|TRBV6-2/TRBV6-3
TGTGCCAGCAGCAACGGAGGGTTCTATGGCTACACCTTC
CASSNGGFYGYTF
>TRBJ1-1|-|-|TRBV7-3
TGTGCCAGCAGCTCCGGGCCTACAGGTGAAGCTTTCTTT
CASSSGPTGEAFF
>TRBJ1-6|-|-|TRBV6-5
TGTGCCAGCAGTTACTCCCATGGAGTTGGGAGCTCCTATAATTCACCCCTCCACTTT
CASSYSHGVGSSYNSPLHF
>TRBJ2-5|-|-|TRBV2
TGTGCCAGCAGTTGGGACACACAAGAGACCCAGTACTTC
CASSWDTQETQYF
>TRBJ1-2|-|-|TRBV19
TGTGCCACTTCAATCGGGGAATATGGCTACACCTTC
CATSIGEYGYTF
>TRBJ2-3|-|TRBD2|TRBV18
TGTGCCAGCTCAGCGGGACTAGCGGGCACAGATACGCAGTATTTT
CASSAGLAGTDTQYF
>TRBJ2-1|once|TRBD1|TRBV27
TGTGCCAGCAGTTTCAAGGCAGGGGGCCTGAATGAGCAGTTCTTC
CASSFKAGGLNEQFF
>TRBJ1-5|-|TRBD1|TRBV20-1
TGCAGTGCTAGATCCCCGACAGGGATTCATAGCAATCAGCCCCAGCATTTT
CSARSPTGIHSNQPQHF
>TRBJ1-6|few|TRBD1|TRBV6-6
TGTGCCAGCAGGACCGGGACAGGAACTAATTCACCCCTCCACTTT
CASRTGTGTNSPLHF
>TRBJ2-1|-|-|TRBV24-1
TGTGCCACCAGTGATTCCTCCCGCTCCTACAATGAGCAGTTCTTC
CATSDSSRSYNEQFF
>TRBJ2-3|few|TRBD2|TRBV20-1
TGCAGTGCTAGTAGGACTAGCGGGGTGGTCACAGATACGCAGTATTTT
CSASRTSGVVTDTQYF
>TRBJ2-3|few|-|TRBV24-1
TGTGCCACCGGTGCCAGGGGCACAGATACGCAGTATTTT
CATGARGTDTQYF
>TRBJ1-1|-|-|TRBV12-5
TGTGCTAGTGGTTTGGGGGGGGTCGGCACTGAAGCTTTCTTT
CASGLGGVGTEAFF
>TRBJ1-2|-|TRBD1|TRBV7-8
TGTGCCAGCAGCTTTCACGCCGGGACAGCTAACTATGGCTACACCTTC
CASSFHAGTANYGYTF
>TRBJ1-6|-|-|TRBV15
TGTGCCACCAGCAGAGTATCGGTAGGGGGGTCACCCCTCCACTTT
CATSRVSVGGSPLHF
>TRBJ1-4|-|-|TRBV25-1
TGTGCCAGCAGTGAATGGGAAACTAATGAAAAACTGTTTTTT
CASSEWETNEKLFF
>TRBJ2-1|-|-|TRBV18
TGTGCCAGCCGACCTAGCGACGCGGGTGAGCAGTTCTTC
CASRPSDAGEQFF
>TRBJ2-1|many|TRBD2|TRBV12-3/TRBV12-4
TGTGCCAGCAGTCGGGGGACTAGCGGGGCCTACAATGAGCAGTTCTTC
CASSRGTSGAYNEQFF
>TRBJ1-4|-|TRBD1|TRBV7-9
TGTGCCAGCACACCGGGACAGGGAATTGAAAAACTGTTTTTT
CASTPGQGIEKLFF